This T cell receptor (beta chain) was documented in a study of blood T cells in healthy people across ages. V was pared by 6 bases and J by 0 bases, with 9 bases between. CDR3 length: 14 amino acids. Then a second PCR, running about 6 to 11 cycles, was carried out with a sample-barcoded 5' primer and a J-beta primer mix. TCRdb re-analysed the 5' RACE reads in MiXCR, keeping a single row per CDR3 protein. The sample records about 760,000 distinct CDR3 sequences, just under 25% being singletons. These data are also associated with another study on T cells of mothers and their children. That report notes: Similar effects of thymic selection on TCR recombination output were recorded in related and unrelated pairs.

This receptor was identified in a boy aged 5-17 years in good health. The material sequenced was blood. The chain employs TRBV12-3 or TRBV12-4 and TRBJ2-1; no definite D call. CDR3 sequence reads: CASSDLSSYNEQFF. In nucleotides, the CDR3 is TGTGCCAGCAGCGATCTGAGCTCCTACAATGAGCAGTTCTTC.